These 6 T cell receptor beta chains came from one sample sequenced in a study of blood T cell repertoires in COVID-19. Produced via immunoSEQ multiplex PCR; TCRdb's table is partial and in-frame only. In the table there are roughly 63,000 clones, approximately 90% of which are singletons. Input material: peripheral blood. The receptors come from a man in his sixties with acute or convalescent COVID-19.

This clone appeared a single time. The chain joins TRBV6-5 to TRBJ1-2; D is perhaps TRBD1 (6 bases). CDR1 and CDR2 (germline): MNHEY, SVGAGI. The CDR3 is made up of 13 amino acids. Trimming took 5 bases from V and 4 from J, leaving 11 bases between them. The CDR3 loop is CASSKQGGYGYTF. CDR3 bases: TGTGCCAGCAGTAAACAGGGTGGCTATGGCTACACCTTC.

This chain uses TRBV6-5 with TRBJ2-3, with 8 bases lining up with TRBD1. The CDR3 is 15 residues long. Trimming at V came to 5 bases and at J to 5 bases, leaving 9 bases not matched to a gene. Germline V gives CDR1 MNHEY, CDR2 SVGAGI. The CDR3 is CASSLRTGRQDTQYF. CDR3 DNA: TGTGCCAGCAGTCTCCGGACAGGGAGGCAAGATACGCAGTATTTT.

This rearrangement joins TRBV11-3 to TRBJ1-1; no reliable D call. The germline V gene encodes CDR1 SGHNT and CDR2 YENEEA. The CDR3 extends over 11 amino acids. Trimming pared 2 bases from V and 7 bases from J, leaving 5 bases between. Here the CDR3 reads CASSLYNEAFF. The CDR3 coding sequence is TGTGCCAGCAGCTTATATAATGAAGCTTTCTTT.

This chain links TRBV6-8 with TRBJ2-3; the match to TRBD2 covers 8 bases. The CDR3 is made up of 17 amino acids. Germline assignment: CDR1 MNHGY and CDR2 SAAAGT. V was pared by 0 bases and J by 2 bases, with 7 bases of the junction left unmatched. The CDR3 loop is CASSYSWLAGDTDTQYF. Here the CDR3 DNA reads TGTGCCAGCAGTTACTCGTGGCTAGCGGGTGACACAGATACGCAGTATTTT.

The gene calls are TRBV6-6 and TRBJ1-2, with 8 positions matching TRBD1. With V trimmed by 7 bases and J by 5 bases, 15 bases remained unmatched. The CDR3 totals 16 residues. Germline V gene lookup returns CDR1 MNHNY and CDR2 SVGAGI (reference sequence). CDR3 in DNA: TGTGCCAGCATCCCGACAGGGGCTGACCTAGGGTATGGCTACACCTTC. It yields the protein CASIPTGADLGYGYTF.

V and J are TRBV30 and TRBJ2-6; 10 bases fit TRBD1. This CDR3 has 16 amino acids. The germline V gene encodes CDR1 GTSNPN and CDR2 SVGIG (reference sequence). Unmatched junction bases numbered 4, after V lost 4 bases and J lost 1 base. CDR3 DNA sequence: TGTGCCTGGATAGGGGACAGGGGATCTGGGGCCAACGTCCTGACTTTC. It specifies CAWIGDRGSGANVLTF.